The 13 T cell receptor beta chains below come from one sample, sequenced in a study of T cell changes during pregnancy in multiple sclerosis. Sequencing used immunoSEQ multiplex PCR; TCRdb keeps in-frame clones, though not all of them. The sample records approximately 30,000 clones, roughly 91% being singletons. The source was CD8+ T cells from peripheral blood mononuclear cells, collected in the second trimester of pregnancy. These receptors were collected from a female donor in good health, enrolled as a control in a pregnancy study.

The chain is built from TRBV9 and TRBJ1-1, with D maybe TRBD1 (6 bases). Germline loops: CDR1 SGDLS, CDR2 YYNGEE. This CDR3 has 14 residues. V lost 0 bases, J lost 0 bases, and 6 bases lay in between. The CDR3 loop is CASSVGQVNTEAFF. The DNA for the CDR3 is TGTGCCAGCAGCGTAGGACAGGTGAACACTGAAGCTTTCTTT.

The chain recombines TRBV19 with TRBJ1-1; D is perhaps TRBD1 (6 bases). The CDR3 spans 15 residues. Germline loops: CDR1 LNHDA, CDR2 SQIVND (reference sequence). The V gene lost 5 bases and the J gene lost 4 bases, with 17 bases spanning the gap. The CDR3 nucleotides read TGTGCCAGTAGTCTGGGGACACCCTACCCCACTGAAGCTTTCTTT. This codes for CASSLGTPYPTEAFF.

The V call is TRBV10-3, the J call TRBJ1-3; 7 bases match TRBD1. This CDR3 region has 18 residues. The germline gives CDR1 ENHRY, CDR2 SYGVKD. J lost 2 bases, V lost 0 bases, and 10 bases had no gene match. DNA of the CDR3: TGTGCCATCAGTGAGTCGTACACAGGGGTAGCCACTGGAAACACCATATATTTT. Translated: CAISESYTGVATGNTIYF.

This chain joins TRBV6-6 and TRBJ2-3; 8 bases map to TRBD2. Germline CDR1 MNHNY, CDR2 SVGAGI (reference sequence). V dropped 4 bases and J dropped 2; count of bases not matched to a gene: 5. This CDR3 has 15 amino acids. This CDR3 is CASSWVSGATDTQYF. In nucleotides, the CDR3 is TGTGCCAGCAGTTGGGTTAGCGGGGCCACAGATACGCAGTATTTT.

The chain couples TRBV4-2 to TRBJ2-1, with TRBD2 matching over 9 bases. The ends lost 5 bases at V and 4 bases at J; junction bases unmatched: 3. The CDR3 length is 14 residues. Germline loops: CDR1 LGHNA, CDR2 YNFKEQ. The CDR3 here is CASSDAGGYNEQFF. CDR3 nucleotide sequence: TGTGCCAGCAGCGACGCGGGGGGGTACAATGAGCAGTTCTTC.

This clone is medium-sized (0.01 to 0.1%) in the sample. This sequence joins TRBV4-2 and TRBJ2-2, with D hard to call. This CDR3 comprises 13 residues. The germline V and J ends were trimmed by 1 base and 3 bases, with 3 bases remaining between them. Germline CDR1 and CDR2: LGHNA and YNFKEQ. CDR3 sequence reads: CASSQADTGELFF. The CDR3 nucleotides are TGTGCCAGCAGCCAAGCGGACACCGGGGAGCTGTTTTTT.

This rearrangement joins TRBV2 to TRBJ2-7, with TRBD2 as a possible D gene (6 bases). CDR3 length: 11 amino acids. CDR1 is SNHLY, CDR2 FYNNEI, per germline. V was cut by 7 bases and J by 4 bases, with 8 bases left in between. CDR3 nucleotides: TGTGCCAGCAATGCGGGGTACGAGCAGTACTTC. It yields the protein CASNAGYEQYF.

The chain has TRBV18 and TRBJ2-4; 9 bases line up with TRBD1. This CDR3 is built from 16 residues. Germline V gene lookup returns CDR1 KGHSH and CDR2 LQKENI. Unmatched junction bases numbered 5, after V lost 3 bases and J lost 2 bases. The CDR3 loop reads CASSPEDRGTKNIQYF. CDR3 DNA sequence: TGTGCCAGCTCACCGGAGGACAGGGGAACCAAAAACATTCAGTACTTC.

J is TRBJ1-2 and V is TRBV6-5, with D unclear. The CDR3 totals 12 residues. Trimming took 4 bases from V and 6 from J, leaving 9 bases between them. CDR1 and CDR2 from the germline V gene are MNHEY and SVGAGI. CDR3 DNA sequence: TGTGCCAGCAGTTCCGACATGGATGGCTACACCTTC. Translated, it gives CASSSDMDGYTF.

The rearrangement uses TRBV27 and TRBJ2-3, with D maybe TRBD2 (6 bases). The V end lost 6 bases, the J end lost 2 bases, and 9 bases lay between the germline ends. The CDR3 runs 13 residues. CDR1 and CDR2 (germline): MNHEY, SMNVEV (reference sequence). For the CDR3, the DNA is TGTGCCAGCAGCCGGGACTCCACAGATACGCAGTATTTT. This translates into CASSRDSTDTQYF.

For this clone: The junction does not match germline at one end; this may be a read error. CDR3 DNA sequence: TGTAACGAGGGAGTTGGAGCGGAAAAACTGTTTTTT. Amino acid sequence: CNEGVGAEKLFF. This rearrangement joins TRBV29-1 to TRBJ1-4; D gene uncertain. This CDR3 is 12 amino acids long. In germline, CDR1 is SQVTM, CDR2 ANQGSEA.

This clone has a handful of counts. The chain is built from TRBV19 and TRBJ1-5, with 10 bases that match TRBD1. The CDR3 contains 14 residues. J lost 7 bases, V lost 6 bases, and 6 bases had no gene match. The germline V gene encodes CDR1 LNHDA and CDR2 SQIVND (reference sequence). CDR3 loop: CASSIRDRGQPQHF. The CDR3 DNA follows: TGTGCCAGTAGCATCCGGGACAGGGGACAGCCCCAGCATTTT. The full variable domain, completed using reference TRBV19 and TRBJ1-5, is DGGITQSPKYLFRKEGQNVTLSCEQNLNHDAMYWYRQDPGQGLRLIYYSQIVNDFQKGDIAEGYSVSREKKESFPLTVTSAQKNPTAFYLCASSIRDRGQPQHFGDGTRLSIL.

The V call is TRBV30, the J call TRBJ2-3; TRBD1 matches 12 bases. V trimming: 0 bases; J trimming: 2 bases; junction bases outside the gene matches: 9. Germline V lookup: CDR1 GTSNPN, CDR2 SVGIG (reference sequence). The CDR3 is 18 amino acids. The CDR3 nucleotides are TGTGCCTGGAGTGTACTTCCCCCGGGACAGGGGGCCACAGATACGCAGTATTTT. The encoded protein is CAWSVLPPGQGATDTQYF.